This TCR beta chain was sequenced for a study of blood T cell repertoires in COVID-19. About the study: Both acute and convalescent COVID-19 samples were obtained from the United States, Italy and Spain. PBMCs, B-cell-depleted T cells, or T cells were the source of the cDNA or gDNA that made up the material.

V was pared by 7 bases and J by 1 base, with 16 bases between. CDR3 size: 15 residues. Germline CDR1 and CDR2: MNHNY and SVGAGI (reference sequence). In the original workflow: Amplification of reference gene primers was used by the study to estimate nucleated cell counts. Repertoires were generated with immunoSEQ multiplex PCR, while TCRdb's copy carries only in-frame clones and drops some. V and J calls and clone size are those listed in that table; D and trimming were worked out from the DNA. The data show approximately 45,000 clones, more than 75% seen once. The clonotype comes from a human donor in a cohort sampled during active COVID-19. The chain employs TRBV6-6 and TRBJ1-2, with D maybe TRBD1 (5 bases). The source material was peripheral blood. The CDR3 nucleotides are TGTGCCAGCATTTCCCAGGGTCTCCTTAACTATGGCTACACCTTC. Translated, it gives CASISQGLLNYGYTF.